Below, 5 T cell receptor beta chains from the same sample are listed, as sequenced in a study of technical replicates of blood from several donors. Here immunoSEQ multiplex PCR was the method, and the copy in TCRdb shows in-frame clones only, minus some. Here the sample spans about 81,000 clones, about 94% being singletons. The sample was T cells isolated from PBMCs. The receptors come from a human donor in good health.

The CDR3 reads CASSPGPTYEQYF. The CDR3 DNA sequence: TGCGCCAGCTCCCCAGGGCCTACCTACGAGCAGTACTTC. The V and J genes are TRBV5-1 and TRBJ2-7; weak D call: TRBD1 (5 bases). Trimming pared 7 bases from V and 2 bases from J, leaving 13 bases between. Germline V lookup: CDR1 SGHRS, CDR2 YFSETQ. This CDR3 has 13 residues.

The chain uses TRBV19 and TRBJ2-7, with TRBD1 matching 9 bases. With 3 bases clipped from V and 1 base from J, the junction kept 4 bases outside the gene matches. CDR1 LNHDA and CDR2 SQIVND come from the germline V gene (reference sequence). CDR3 size: 15 residues. The CDR3 sequence: CASSIRDRESYEQYF. In DNA, the CDR3 is TGTGCCAGTAGTATCCGGGACAGGGAATCCTACGAGCAGTACTTC.

A few counts support this clone. This chain joins TRBV11-3 and TRBJ1-3; D gene uncertain. The CDR3 consists of 12 residues. CDR1 and CDR2 (germline): SGHNT, YENEEA. Deletions cut 8 bases from V and 2 bases from J, with 7 bases between. The CDR3 region has the DNA TGTGCCAGCCATGAGCCTGGAAACACCATATATTTT. Encoded protein: CASHEPGNTIYF.

The chain joins TRBV30 to TRBJ1-5; 9 bases agree with TRBD1. The V and J ends lost 4 bases and 2 bases, in that order; junction bases with no gene match: 3. The V gene's germline CDR1 is GTSNPN and CDR2 SVGIG (reference sequence). The length of the CDR3 is 14 residues. The CDR3 nucleotides read TGTGCCTGGAACGGACAGGGGCGCAATCAGCCCCAGCATTTT. The encoded protein is CAWNGQGRNQPQHF.

In this sample, this clone turned up once. This chain uses TRBV7-2 with TRBJ2-1; D perhaps matches TRBD2 (5 bases). CDR1 SGHTA and CDR2 FQGNSA come from the germline V gene. The CDR3 is 15 residues long. V was shortened by 1 base and J by 7 bases, with 14 bases between the two germline ends. The CDR3 nucleotides are TGTGCCAGCAGCTTAGTCTCCGCGGGCCATAATGAGCAGTTCTTC. Amino acids: CASSLVSAGHNEQFF.